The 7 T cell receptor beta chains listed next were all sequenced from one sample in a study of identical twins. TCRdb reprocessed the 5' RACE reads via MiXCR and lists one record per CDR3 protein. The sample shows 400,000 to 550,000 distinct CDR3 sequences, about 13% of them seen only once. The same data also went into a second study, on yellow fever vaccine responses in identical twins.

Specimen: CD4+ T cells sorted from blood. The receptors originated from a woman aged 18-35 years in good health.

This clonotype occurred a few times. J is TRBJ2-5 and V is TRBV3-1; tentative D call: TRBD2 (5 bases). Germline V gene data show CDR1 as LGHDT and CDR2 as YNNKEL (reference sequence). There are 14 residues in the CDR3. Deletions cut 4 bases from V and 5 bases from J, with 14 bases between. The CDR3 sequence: CASSLRSGYETQYF. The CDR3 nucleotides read TGTGCCAGCAGCCTCCGCTCGGGGTATGAGACCCAGTACTTC.

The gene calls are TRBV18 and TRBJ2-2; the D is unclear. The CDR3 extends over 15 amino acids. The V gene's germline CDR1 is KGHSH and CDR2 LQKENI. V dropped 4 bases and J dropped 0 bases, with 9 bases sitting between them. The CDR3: CASSLKQANTGELFF. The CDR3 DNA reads TGTGCCAGCTCACTTAAGCAAGCGAACACCGGGGAGCTGTTTTTT.

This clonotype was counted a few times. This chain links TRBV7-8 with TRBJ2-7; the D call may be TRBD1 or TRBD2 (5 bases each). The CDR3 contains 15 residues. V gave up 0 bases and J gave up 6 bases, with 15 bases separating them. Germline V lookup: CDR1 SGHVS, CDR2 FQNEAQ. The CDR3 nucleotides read TGTGCCAGCAGCTTAGCTCGATCGGGGCTGAGCGAGCAGTACTTC. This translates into CASSLARSGLSEQYF. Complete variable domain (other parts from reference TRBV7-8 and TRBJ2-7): GAGVSQSPRYKVAKRGQDVALRCDPISGHVSLFWYQQALGQGPEFLTYFQNEAQLDKSGLPSDRFFAERPEGSVSTLKIQRTQQEDSAVYLCASSLARSGLSEQYFGPGTRLTVT.

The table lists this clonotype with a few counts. This CDR3 reads CASSENIRVRYF. DNA of the CDR3: TGTGCCAGCAGTGAAAACATTCGGGTACGGTACTTC. The gene calls are TRBV2 and TRBJ2-7; no firm D call. This CDR3 contains 12 residues. V was trimmed by 2 bases and J by 12 bases, leaving 14 bases between them. Germline CDR1 and CDR2: SNHLY and FYNNEI.

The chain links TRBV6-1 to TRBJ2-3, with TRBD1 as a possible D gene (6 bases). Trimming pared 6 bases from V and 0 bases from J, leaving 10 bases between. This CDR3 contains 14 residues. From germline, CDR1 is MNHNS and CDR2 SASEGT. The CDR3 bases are TGTGCCAGCAGGAGGACAGTGAGCACAGATACGCAGTATTTT. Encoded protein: CASRRTVSTDTQYF.

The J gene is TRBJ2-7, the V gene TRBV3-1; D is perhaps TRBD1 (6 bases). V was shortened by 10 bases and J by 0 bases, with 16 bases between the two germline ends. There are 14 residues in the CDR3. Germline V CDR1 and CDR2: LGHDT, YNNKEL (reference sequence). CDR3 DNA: TGTGCCACCCGTTCTGACAGGAGCTCCTACGAGCAGTACTTC. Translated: CATRSDRSSYEQYF.

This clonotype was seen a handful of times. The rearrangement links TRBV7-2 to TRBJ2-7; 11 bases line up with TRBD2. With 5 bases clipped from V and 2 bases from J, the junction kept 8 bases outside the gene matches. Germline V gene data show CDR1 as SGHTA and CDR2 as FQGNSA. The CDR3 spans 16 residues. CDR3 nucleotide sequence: TGTGCCAGCAGCGGCGGGACTAGCGGTGGTGCCTACGAGCAGTACTTC. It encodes CASSGGTSGGAYEQYF.